This is a list of T cell receptor beta chains from one sample in a study of T cells expressing NK-cell markers. Following a re-call of the 5' RACE reads, TCRdb has one entry per CDR3 protein and lacks DNA. This sample's table reports about 170,000 distinct CDR3 sequences. Sequences were obtained from blood T cells: a sorted CD56 or NKG2C T cell subset, CD4+ or CD8+ T cells, or bulk PBMC T cells (not recorded which). Receptors were obtained from a man aged 18-75 years in good health. Both conserved end residues are part of each CDR3. Clone size is given for some rows only: seen once, a few or many times, or a class if the clone is expanded.

abundance,v_gene,j_gene,CDR3aa
NA,TRBV20-1,TRBJ2-2,CSARDRATQNTGELFF
NA,TRBV5-1,TRBJ2-7,CASSLGLQGVVYEQYF
NA,TRBV20-1,TRBJ1-5,CSARPTSGDNQPQHF
NA,TRBV20-1,TRBJ1-1,CSAERVGQGNTEAFF
NA,TRBV6-1,TRBJ2-3,CASSEAQNPDTQYF
NA,TRBV12-3/TRBV12-4,TRBJ1-5,CASSLRPIPGQPQHF
NA,TRBV9,TRBJ1-1,CASSDKQGTEAFF
NA,TRBV6-1,TRBJ2-2,CASSELAGGTGELFF
medium-sized,TRBV6-5,TRBJ1-1,CASSKGQGEAFF
NA,TRBV10-3,TRBJ2-3,CAISETKSTDTQYF
NA,TRBV18,TRBJ2-1,CASSITGGSAEQFF
NA,TRBV11-2,TRBJ2-2,CASSPYPGTSGGNTGELFF
NA,TRBV5-1,TRBJ2-7,CASSLAKGQGLYEQYF
NA,TRBV12-3/TRBV12-4,TRBJ2-5,CASSPFTRSGGASETQYF
NA,TRBV14,TRBJ2-5,CASSQLGTSEQETQYF
NA,TRBV29-1,TRBJ2-1,CSVSDRAHEQFF
NA,TRBV12-3/TRBV12-4,TRBJ2-5,CASSFRTAQETQYF
NA,TRBV29-1,TRBJ1-1,CSVQGEDTEAFF
NA,TRBV7-9,TRBJ1-2,CASSLVGAGTTNYGYTF
NA,TRBV7-2,TRBJ1-2,CASSPGGLDGYTF
NA,TRBV6-6,TRBJ2-2,CAAQGGPYTGELFF
NA,TRBV28,TRBJ1-2,CASRAGPSIGYTF
NA,TRBV6-1,TRBJ2-3,CASSGTGIPSTDTQYF
NA,TRBV2,TRBJ2-7,CASSEAAYEQYF
NA,TRBV12-5,TRBJ2-4,CASGTDDRWGDIQYF
NA,TRBV6-1,TRBJ2-3,CASSHRGPPLDTQYF
NA,TRBV24-1,TRBJ2-1,CATQSGQGAYNEQFF
NA,TRBV3-1,TRBJ1-2,CASSQPRFYGYTF
NA,TRBV7-9,TRBJ2-5,CASSGTSGGRETQYF
NA,TRBV12-3/TRBV12-4,TRBJ2-5,CASRLSPGGRETQYF
NA,TRBV7-9,TRBJ2-1,CASSPSGTGRTNEQFF
NA,TRBV4-1,TRBJ1-1,CASSQPGSNTEAFF
NA,TRBV9,TRBJ1-1,CASSEMTEAFF
NA,TRBV12-3/TRBV12-4,TRBJ2-1,CASSTLTSAGGGNEQFF
NA,TRBV14,TRBJ2-1,CASSALMSAYNEQFF
NA,TRBV4-2,TRBJ1-6,CASSSPRDFNSPLHF
NA,TRBV6-4,TRBJ2-2,CASSAEGGDTGELFF
NA,TRBV11-3,TRBJ2-3,CASSLEVMDTQYF
NA,TRBV7-2,TRBJ2-3,CASSSGTSGDPTDTQYF
NA,TRBV11-3,TRBJ2-1,CASSSRLGLAGHNEQFF
NA,TRBV20-1,TRBJ2-7,CSARDRTNYEQYF
NA,TRBV13,TRBJ2-7,CASSLRGAGSSYEQYF
NA,TRBV7-9,TRBJ2-2,CASSLLLAVGTGELFF
NA,TRBV13,TRBJ2-5,CASSSTTGLQETQYF
NA,TRBV7-8,TRBJ2-2,CASSAGLAGGIDGELFF
NA,TRBV13,TRBJ2-7,CASSPMDPPYEQYF
NA,TRBV27,TRBJ2-7,CASSAKWSGDEQYF
NA,TRBV2,TRBJ1-5,CASSEGQGHQPQHF
NA,TRBV24-1,TRBJ2-5,CATSDKTSGQETQYF
NA,TRBV19,TRBJ2-3,CASSPRDGTDTQYF